This T cell receptor (beta chain) was found in a study of identical twins. Broader study findings: Conclusions leaned on cross-sectional statistical analysis and did not track the same donors over time. The study found that models underestimated out-of-frame TCR alpha sharing in monozygotic twins. Abundant beta clonotypes from cord blood bore fewer insertions; memory repertoires lacked this pattern. Some out-of-frame alpha sequences were shared by twins, and these showed excess low generation probability.

TCRdb itself ran the 5' RACE reads through MiXCR, one entry per CDR3 protein. The sample includes 1.5 million to 2 million distinct CDR3 sequences, less than 35% of them seen just once. The CDR3 sequence is 13 residues long. CDR1 is SGHDT, CDR2 YYEEEE, per germline. A note on this clonotype: The antigen is unknown. Its ends do not fully match the called genes, so a read error is possible.

Sequenced input: cord blood. The TCR was taken from a newborn girl in good health. The chain has TRBV5-6 and TRBJ2-1; D is unclear. The DNA of the CDR3 is TGTGCCGGCAGCTCACTGACGCGTCGGGAGCAGTTCTTC. As protein: CAGSSLTRREQFF.